This T cell receptor beta chain was retrieved from a study of blood T cell repertoires in COVID-19. Study as a whole: The analysed material was cDNA or gDNA that came from T cells, B-cell-depleted T cells, or PBMCs.

As originally analysed: Counts of nucleated cells, estimated from reference gene primer amplification, were obtained. Clones were sequenced by immunoSEQ multiplex PCR, and TCRdb holds only the in-frame ones, with some missing. The V and J calls and the clone size are those of that table, but D and trimming were determined from the DNA. The sample contains 300,000 to 350,000 clones, roughly 84% of which appear only once. V lost 2 bases and J lost 0, with 11 bases in between. CDR1 is SGDLS, CDR2 YYNGEE, per germline. This CDR3 has 15 amino acids. The sequenced material came from PBMCs or T cells enriched from blood (not recorded which). J is TRBJ1-2 and V is TRBV9; D unresolved. This receptor was identified in a woman under 40 who had recovered from COVID-19. The CDR3 DNA is TGTGCCAGCAGCGTTCACTCAAGTCCTAACTATGGCTACACCTTC. It codes for CASSVHSSPNYGYTF.